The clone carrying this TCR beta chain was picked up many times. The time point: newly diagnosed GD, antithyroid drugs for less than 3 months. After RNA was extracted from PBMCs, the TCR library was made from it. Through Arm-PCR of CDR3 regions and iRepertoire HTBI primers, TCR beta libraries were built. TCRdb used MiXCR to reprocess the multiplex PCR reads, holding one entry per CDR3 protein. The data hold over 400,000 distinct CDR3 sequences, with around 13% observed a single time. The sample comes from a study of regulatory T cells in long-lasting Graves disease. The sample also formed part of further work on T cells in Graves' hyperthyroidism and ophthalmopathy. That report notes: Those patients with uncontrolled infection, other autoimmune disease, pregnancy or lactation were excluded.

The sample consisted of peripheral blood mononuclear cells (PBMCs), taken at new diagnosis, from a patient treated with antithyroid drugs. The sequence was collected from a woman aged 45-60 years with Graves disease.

In nucleotides, the CDR3 is TGTGCCTGGAGTGTACGGGGACAGGGGCGTCAGCCCCAGCATTTT. Translation gives CAWSVRGQGRQPQHF. The chain is built from TRBV30 and TRBJ1-5; TRBD1 matches at 10 bases. Germline V lookup: CDR1 GTSNPN, CDR2 SVGIG (reference sequence). The trim removed 0 bases at V and 6 bases at J, leaving 5 bases unmatched. This CDR3 has 15 amino acids.